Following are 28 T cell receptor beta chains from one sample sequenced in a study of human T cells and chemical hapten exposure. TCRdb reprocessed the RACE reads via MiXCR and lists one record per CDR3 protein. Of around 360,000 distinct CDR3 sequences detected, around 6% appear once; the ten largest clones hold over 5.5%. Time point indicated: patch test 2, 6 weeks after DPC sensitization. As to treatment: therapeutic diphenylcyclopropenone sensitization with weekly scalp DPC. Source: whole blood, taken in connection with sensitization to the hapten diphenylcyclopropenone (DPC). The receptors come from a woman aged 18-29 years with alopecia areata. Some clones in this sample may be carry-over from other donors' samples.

DNA for the CDR3: TGCAGTGCTGGTGGTCCCGGCACAGATACGCAGTATTTT. The encoded protein is CSAGGPGTDTQYF. The chain is built from TRBV20-1 and TRBJ2-3; no clear D gene. V was clipped by 5 bases and J by 1 base, with 10 bases between them. This CDR3 region has 13 residues. The germline CDR1 and CDR2 sequences are DFQATT and SNEGSKA (reference sequence).

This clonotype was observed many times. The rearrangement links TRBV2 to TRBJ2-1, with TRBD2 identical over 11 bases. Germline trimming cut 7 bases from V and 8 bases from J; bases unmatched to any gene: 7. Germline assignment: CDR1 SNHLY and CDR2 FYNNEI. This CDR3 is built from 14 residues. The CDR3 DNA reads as TGTGCCAGCACGCCGACTAGCGGGGTGGATGAGCAGTTCTTC. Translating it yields CASTPTSGVDEQFF.

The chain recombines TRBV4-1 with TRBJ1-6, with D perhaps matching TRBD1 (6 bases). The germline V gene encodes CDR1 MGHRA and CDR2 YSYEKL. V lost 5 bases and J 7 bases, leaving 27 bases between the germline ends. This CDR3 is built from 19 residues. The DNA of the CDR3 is TGCGCCAGCAGCAGCGCCATGCAGCTAAGAGGACAGATAAATTCACCCCTCCACTTT. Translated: CASSSAMQLRGQINSPLHF.

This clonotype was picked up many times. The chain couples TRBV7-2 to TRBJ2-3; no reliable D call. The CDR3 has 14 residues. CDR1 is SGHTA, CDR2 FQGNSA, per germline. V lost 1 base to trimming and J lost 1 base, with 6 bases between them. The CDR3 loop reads CASSLEQGTDTQYF. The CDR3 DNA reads TGTGCCAGCAGCTTAGAACAAGGCACAGATACGCAGTATTTT.

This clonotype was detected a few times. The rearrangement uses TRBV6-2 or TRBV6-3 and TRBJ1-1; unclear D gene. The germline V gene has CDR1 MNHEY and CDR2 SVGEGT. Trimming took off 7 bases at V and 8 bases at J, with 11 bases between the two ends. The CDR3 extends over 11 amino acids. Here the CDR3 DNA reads TGTGCCAGCAAATCTTCCCTAGAAGCTTTCTTT. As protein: CASKSSLEAFF.

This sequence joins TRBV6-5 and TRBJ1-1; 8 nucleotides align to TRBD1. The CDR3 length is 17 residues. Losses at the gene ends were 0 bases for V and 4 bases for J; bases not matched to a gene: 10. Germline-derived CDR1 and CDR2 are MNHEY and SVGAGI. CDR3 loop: CASSYSLAGGFVTEAFF. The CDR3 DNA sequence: TGTGCCAGCAGTTACTCTCTGGCAGGGGGCTTTGTCACTGAAGCTTTCTTT.

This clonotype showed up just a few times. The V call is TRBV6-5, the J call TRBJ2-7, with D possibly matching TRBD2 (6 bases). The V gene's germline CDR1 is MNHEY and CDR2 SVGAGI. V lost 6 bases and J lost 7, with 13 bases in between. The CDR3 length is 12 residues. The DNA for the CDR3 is TGTGCCAGCAGCTATGGGGGGAGGGAGCAGTACTTC. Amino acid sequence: CASSYGGREQYF.

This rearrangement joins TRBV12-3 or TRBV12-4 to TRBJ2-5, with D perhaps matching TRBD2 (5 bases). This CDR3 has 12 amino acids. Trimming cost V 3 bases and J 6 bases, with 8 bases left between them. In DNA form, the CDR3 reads TGTGCCAGCAGTTTTCCGGGGAAGACCCAGTACTTC. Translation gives CASSFPGKTQYF.

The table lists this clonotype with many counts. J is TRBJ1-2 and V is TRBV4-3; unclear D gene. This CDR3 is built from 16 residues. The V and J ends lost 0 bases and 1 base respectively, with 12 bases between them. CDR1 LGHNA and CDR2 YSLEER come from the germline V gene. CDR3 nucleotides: TGCGCCAGCAGCCAAGAATATCGGTCCCGTAACTATGGCTACACCTTC. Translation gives CASSQEYRSRNYGYTF.

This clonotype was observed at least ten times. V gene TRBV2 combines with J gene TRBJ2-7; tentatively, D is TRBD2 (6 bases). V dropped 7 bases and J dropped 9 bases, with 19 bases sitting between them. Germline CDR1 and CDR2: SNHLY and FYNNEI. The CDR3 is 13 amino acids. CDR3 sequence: CASTKDYTSWQYF. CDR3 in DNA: TGTGCCAGCACCAAGGACTATACATCGTGGCAGTACTTC. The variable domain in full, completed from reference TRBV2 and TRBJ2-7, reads EPEVTQTPSHQVTQMGQEVILRCVPISNHLYFYWYRQILGQKVEFLVSFYNNEISEKSEIFDDQFSVERPDGSNFTLKIRSTKLEDSAMYFCASTKDYTSWQYFGPGTRLTVT.

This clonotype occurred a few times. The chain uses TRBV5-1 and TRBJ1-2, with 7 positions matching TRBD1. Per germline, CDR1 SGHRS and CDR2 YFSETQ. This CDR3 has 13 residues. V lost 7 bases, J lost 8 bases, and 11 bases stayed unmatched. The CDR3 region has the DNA TGCGCCAGCTCCGCGGACAGGTGGGACGGCTACACCTTC. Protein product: CASSADRWDGYTF. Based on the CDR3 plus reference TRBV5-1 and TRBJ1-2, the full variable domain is KAGVTQTPRYLIKTRGQQVTLSCSPISGHRSVSWYQQTPGQGLQFLFEYFSETQRNKGNFPGRFSGRQFSNSRSEMNVSTLELGDSALYLCASSADRWDGYTFGSGTRLTVV.

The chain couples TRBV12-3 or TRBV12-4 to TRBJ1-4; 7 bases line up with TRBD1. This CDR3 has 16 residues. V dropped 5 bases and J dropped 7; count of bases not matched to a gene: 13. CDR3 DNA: TGTGCCAGCAGTGCACGATCAGGGGGAGTCGGTGAAAAACTGTTTTTT. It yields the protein CASSARSGGVGEKLFF.

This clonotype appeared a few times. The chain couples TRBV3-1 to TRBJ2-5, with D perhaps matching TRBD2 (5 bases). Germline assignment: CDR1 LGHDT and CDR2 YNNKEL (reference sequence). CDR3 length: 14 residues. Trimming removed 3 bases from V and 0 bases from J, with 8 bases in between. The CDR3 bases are TGTGCCAGCAGCCAGGCTAGCTACCAAGAGACCCAGTACTTC. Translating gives CASSQASYQETQYF.

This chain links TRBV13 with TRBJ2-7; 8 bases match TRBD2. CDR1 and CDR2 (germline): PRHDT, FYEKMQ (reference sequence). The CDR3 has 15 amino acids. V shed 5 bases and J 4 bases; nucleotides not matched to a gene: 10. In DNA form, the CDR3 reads TGTGCCAGCAGCGCTGGACTAGCCCGAACATACGAGCAGTACTTC. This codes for CASSAGLARTYEQYF.

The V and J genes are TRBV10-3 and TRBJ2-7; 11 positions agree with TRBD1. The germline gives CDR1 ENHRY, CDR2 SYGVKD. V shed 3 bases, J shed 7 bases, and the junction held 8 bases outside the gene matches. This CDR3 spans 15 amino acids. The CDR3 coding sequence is TGTGCCATCAGTGAATATACCGGGACAGGGGGTGAGCAGTACTTC. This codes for CAISEYTGTGGEQYF.

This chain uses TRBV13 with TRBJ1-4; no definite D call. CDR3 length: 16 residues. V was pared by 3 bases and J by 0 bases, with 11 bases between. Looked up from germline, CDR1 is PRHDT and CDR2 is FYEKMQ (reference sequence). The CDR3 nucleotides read TGTGCCAGCAGCTTGGGAGGGTATGCAACTAATGAAAAACTGTTTTTT. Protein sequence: CASSLGGYATNEKLFF. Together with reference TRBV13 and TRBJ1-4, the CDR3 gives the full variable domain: AAGVIQSPRHLIKEKRETATLKCYPIPRHDTVYWYQQGPGQDPQFLISFYEKMQSDKGSIPDRFSAQQFSDYHSELNMSSLELGDSALYFCASSLGGYATNEKLFFGSGTQLSVL.

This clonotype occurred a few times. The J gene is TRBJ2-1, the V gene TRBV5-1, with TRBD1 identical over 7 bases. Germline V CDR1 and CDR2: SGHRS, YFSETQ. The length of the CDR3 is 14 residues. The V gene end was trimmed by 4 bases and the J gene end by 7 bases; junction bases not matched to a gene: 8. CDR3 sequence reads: CASSPTGYGNEQFF. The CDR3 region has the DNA TGCGCCAGCAGCCCGACAGGGTATGGTAATGAGCAGTTCTTC.

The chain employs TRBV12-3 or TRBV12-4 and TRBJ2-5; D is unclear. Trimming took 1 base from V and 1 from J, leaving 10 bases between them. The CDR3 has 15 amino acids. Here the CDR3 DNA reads TGTGCCAGCAGTTTAGGTCCAGATATCCAAGAGACCCAGTACTTC. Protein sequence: CASSLGPDIQETQYF.

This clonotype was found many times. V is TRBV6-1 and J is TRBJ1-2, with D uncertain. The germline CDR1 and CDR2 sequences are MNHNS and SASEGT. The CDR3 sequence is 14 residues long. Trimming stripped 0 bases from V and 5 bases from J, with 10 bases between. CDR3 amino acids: CASSEARQEYGYTF. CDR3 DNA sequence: TGTGCCAGCAGTGAAGCGAGGCAGGAATATGGCTACACCTTC.

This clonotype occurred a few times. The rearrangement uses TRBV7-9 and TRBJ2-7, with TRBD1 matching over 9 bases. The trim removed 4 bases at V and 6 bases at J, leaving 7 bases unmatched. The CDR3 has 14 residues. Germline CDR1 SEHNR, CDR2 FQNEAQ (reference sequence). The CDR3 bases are TGTGCCAGCAGCTCACCGGGACAGGGTAGCGAGCAGTACTTC. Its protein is CASSSPGQGSEQYF.

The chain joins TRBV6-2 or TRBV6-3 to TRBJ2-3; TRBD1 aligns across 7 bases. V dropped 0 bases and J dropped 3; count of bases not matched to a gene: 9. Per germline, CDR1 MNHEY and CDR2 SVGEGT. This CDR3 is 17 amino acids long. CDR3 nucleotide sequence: TGTGCCAGCAGTTACTCGAAGCAGGGGGAAATAACAGATACGCAGTATTTT. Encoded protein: CASSYSKQGEITDTQYF.

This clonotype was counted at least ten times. Written as DNA, the CDR3 is TGCAGCGTTGGAAGGACAGGGAATCAGCCCCAGCATTTT. As protein: CSVGRTGNQPQHF. The chain carries TRBV29-1 and TRBJ1-5; 8 bases are shared with TRBD1. In germline, CDR1 is SQVTM, CDR2 ANQGSEA. This CDR3 has 13 amino acids. V lost 4 bases to trimming and J lost 4 bases; unmatched junction nucleotides: 3.

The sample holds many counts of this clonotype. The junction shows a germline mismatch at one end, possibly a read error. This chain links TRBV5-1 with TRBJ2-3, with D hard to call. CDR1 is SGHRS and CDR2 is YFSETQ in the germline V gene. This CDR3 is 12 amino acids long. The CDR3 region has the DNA TGTGCCAGCAGCTTAGTAGCAGATACGCAGTATTTT. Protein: CASSLVADTQYF.

In DNA, the CDR3 is TGCAGTGCTTTCGGGGATACGCAGTATTTT. Translating gives CSAFGDTQYF. The V call is TRBV20-1, the J call TRBJ2-3; no clear D. Per the germline V gene, CDR1 is DFQATT and CDR2 is SNEGSKA (reference sequence). V was shortened by 5 bases and J by 6 bases, with 6 bases between the two germline ends. This CDR3 is built from 10 residues.

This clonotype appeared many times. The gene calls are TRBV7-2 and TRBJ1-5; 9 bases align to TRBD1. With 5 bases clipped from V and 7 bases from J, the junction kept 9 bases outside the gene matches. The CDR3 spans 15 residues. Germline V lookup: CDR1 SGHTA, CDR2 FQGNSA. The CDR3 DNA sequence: TGTGCCAGCAGCGAAAACACAGGGGGCTGGCAGCCCCAGCATTTT. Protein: CASSENTGGWQPQHF.

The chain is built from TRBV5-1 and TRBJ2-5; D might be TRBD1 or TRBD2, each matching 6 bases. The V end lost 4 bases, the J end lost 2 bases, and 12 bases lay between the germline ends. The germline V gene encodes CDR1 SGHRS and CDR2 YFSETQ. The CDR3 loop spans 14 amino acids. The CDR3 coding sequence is TGCGCCAGCAGCCGTGGAGGGGGGCAAGAGACCCAGTACTTC. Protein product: CASSRGGGQETQYF. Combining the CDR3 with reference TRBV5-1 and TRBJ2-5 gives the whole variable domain KAGVTQTPRYLIKTRGQQVTLSCSPISGHRSVSWYQQTPGQGLQFLFEYFSETQRNKGNFPGRFSGRQFSNSRSEMNVSTLELGDSALYLCASSRGGGQETQYFGPGTRLLVL.

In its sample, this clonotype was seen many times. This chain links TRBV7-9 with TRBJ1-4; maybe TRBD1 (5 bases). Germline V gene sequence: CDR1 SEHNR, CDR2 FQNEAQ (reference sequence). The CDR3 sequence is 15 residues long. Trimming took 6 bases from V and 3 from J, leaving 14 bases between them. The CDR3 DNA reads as TGTGCCAGCAGGTCCTCAGGGCCGTCTAATGAAAAACTGTTTTTT. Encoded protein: CASRSSGPSNEKLFF.

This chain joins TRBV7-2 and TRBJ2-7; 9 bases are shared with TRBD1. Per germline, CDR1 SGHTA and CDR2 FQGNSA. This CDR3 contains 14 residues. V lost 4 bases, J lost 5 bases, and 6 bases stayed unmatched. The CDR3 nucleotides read TGTGCCAGCAGCTCCGGACAGGGGAGGCACGAGCAGTACTTC. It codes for CASSSGQGRHEQYF. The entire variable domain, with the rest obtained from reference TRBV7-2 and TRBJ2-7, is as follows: GAGVSQSPSNKVTEKGKDVELRCDPISGHTALYWYRQSLGQGLEFLIYFQGNSAPDKSGLPSDRFSAERTGGSVSTLTIQRTQQEDSAVYLCASSSGQGRHEQYFGPGTRLTVT.